The clone carrying this TCR beta chain has a single count. No antigen is known for it. The data were taken from a study of shared clonotypes between healthy human individuals. Overall study findings and caveats: Among a few donors, roughly 5% of naive CD4 clonotypes were found in common.

Naive CD8 isolation took CD45RO-negative cells positively selected for CCR7 and excluded terminally differentiated effector memory CD45RA+ cells. The method was immunoSEQ multiplex PCR; TCRdb's version includes in-frame clones alone and lacks a portion of them. The data show about 590,000 clones, 95% to 96% seen once. The source of this sequence is a woman aged 25 to 39 in good health. Sequenced sample: naive CD8+ T cells sorted from blood.

CDR3 nucleotides: TGTGCCAGCAGGGCTGAGACAGGGACCATTAGAGGGGAAAAACTGTTTTTT. It is translated as CASRAETGTIRGEKLFF. The genes are TRBV7-9 and TRBJ1-4, with 7 bases lining up with TRBD1. Germline CDR1 SEHNR, CDR2 FQNEAQ (reference sequence). V dropped 6 bases and J dropped 8; count of bases not matched to a gene: 18. This CDR3 spans 17 amino acids. The full variable domain, with the rest looked up from reference TRBV7-9 and TRBJ1-4, is DTGVSQNPRHKITKRGQNVTFRCDPISEHNRLYWYRQTLGQGPEFLTYFQNEAQLEKSRLLSDRFSAERPKGSFSTLEIQRTEQGDSAMYLCASRAETGTIRGEKLFFGSGTQLSVL.